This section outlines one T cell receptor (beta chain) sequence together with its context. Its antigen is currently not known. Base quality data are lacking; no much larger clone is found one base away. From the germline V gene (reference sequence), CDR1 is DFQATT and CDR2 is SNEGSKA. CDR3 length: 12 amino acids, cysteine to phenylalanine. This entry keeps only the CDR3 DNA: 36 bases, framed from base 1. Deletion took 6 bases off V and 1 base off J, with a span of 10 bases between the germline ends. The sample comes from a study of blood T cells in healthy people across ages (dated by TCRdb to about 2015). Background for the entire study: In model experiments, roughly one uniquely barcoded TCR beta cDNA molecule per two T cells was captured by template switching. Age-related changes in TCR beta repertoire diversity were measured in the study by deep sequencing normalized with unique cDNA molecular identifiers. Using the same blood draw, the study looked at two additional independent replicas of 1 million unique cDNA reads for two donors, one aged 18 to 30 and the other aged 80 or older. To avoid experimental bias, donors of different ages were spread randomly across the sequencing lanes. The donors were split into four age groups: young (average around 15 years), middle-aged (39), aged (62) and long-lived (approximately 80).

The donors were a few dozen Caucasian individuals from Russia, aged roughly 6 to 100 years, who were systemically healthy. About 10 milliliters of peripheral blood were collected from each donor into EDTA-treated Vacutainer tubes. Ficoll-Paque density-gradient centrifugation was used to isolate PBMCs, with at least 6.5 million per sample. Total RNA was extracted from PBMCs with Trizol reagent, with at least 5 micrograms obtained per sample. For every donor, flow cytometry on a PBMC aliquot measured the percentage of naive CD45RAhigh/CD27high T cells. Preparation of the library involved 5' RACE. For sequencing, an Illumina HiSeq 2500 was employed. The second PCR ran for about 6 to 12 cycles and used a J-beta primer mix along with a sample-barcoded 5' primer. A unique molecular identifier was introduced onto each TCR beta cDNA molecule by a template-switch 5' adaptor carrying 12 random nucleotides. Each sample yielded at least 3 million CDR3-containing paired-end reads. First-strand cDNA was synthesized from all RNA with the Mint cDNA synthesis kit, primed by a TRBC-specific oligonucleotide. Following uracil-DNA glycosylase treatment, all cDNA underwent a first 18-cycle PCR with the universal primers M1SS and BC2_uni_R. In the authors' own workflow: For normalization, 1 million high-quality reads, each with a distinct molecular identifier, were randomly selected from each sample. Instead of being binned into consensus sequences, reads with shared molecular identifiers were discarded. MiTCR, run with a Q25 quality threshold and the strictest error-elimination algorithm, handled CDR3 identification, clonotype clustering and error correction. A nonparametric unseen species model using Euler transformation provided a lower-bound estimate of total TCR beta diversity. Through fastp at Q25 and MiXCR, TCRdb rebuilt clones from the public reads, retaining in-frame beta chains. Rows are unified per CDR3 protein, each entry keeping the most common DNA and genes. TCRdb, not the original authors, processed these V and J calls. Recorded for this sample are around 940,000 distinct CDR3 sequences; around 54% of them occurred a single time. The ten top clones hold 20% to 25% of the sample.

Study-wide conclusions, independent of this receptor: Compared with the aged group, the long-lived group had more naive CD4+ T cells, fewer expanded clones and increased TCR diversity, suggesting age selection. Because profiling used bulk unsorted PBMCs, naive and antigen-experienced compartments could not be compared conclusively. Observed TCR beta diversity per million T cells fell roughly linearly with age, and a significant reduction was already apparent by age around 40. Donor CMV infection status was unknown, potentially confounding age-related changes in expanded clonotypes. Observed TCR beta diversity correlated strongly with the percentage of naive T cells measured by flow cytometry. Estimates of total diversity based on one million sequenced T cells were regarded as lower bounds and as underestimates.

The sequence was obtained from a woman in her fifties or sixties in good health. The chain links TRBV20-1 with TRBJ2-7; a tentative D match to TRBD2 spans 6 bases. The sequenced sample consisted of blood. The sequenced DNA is TGCAGTGCGACTAGTAGGTCCTACGAGCAGTACTTC. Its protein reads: CSATSRSYEQYF.